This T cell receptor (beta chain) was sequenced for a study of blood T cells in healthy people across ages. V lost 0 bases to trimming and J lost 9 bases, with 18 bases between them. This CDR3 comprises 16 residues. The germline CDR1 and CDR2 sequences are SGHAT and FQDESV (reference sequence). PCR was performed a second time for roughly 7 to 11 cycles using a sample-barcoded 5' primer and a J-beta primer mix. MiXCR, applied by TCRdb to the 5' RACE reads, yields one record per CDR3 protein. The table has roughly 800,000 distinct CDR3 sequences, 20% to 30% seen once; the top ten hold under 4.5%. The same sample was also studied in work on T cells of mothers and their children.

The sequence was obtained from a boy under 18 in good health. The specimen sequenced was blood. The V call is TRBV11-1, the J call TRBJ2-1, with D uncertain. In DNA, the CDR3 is TGTGCCAGCAGCTTAGCTCTGTTGACGGAAACGCGTGAGCAGTTCTTC. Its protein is CASSLALLTETREQFF.